This TCR beta chain was retrieved from a study of OX40 agonist ivuxolimab in advanced cancers. Background on the study: Patients undergoing dose escalation presented with hepatocellular carcinoma, melanoma, renal cell or head and neck cancer. Eligibility admitted prior anti-PD-1, anti-PD-L1 or anti-CTLA-4 therapy; 35% to 40% had some. From roughly 20 to 90 years was the age range, with a mean of roughly 59 years, and 65% to 90% were male.

Germline values: CDR1 SGHAT, CDR2 FQNNGV. The CDR3 runs 13 residues. V lost 4 bases to trimming and J lost 7 bases, with 10 bases between them. The assay was immunoSEQ multiplex PCR, and TCRdb's table has in-frame clones only and misses some. The sample gives tens of thousands of clones, 70% to 90% of which show up once; about a sixth is in the top ten. The chain employs TRBV11-2 and TRBJ2-2; D gene uncertain. The receptor's source is an adult with an advanced solid tumor such as melanoma, head and neck, liver or kidney cancer. The sequencing here drew on CD4+ or CD8+ T cells sorted from blood, taken in a trial of the OX40 agonist ivuxolimab. The CDR3 loop reads CASSSVGSGELFF. CDR3 DNA sequence: TGTGCCAGCAGCTCGGTAGGAAGCGGGGAGCTGTTTTTT. Based on the CDR3 plus reference TRBV11-2 and TRBJ2-2, the full variable domain is EAGVAQSPRYKIIEKRQSVAFWCNPISGHATLYWYQQILGQGPKLLIQFQNNGVVDDSQLPKDRFSAERLKGVDSTLKIQPAKLEDSAVYLCASSSVGSGELFFGEGSRLTVL.